The rows below give T cell receptor beta chains drawn from one sample of a study of blood T cell repertoires in COVID-19. TCRdb keeps only in-frame clones here, not all; method: immunoSEQ multiplex PCR. Seen here are about 180,000 clones, roughly 81% observed once, and the top ten hold about 12%. The sequencing input was peripheral blood. These receptors were taken from a woman aged 80 or over with COVID-19, enrolled during active disease. CDR3s include the opening cysteine and the closing phenylalanine or tryptophan. A D gene is named only where the DNA matches it firmly. Size values are once, few and many counts, or a class for expanded clones, and some rows have none.

cdr3_nt	cdr3_aa	j_call	v_call	clone_size	d_call
TGTGCCAGCAGCCAAGTCATCCCCTACGAGCAGTACTTC	CASSQVIPYEQYF	TRBJ2-7	TRBV3-1/TRBV3-2	.	.
TGCGCCAGCAGCTTGTGGGGGGTCTGGGAGCAGTACTTC	CASSLWGVWEQYF	TRBJ2-7	TRBV5-1	many	.
TGTGCCAGCACCCGGACAGGGGGTAGCAATCAGCCCCAGCATTTT	CASTRTGGSNQPQHF	TRBJ1-5	TRBV6-5	.	TRBD1
TGTGCCAGCAGCTTAAAGACAGTTCCTGAAGCTTTCTTT	CASSLKTVPEAFF	TRBJ1-1	TRBV7-9	once	.
TGCGCCAGCAGCCCCGGACAGGGCGGCTCACCCCTCCACTTT	CASSPGQGGSPLHF	TRBJ1-6	TRBV5-1	.	TRBD1
TGTGCCAGCAGTTGGGGGACGGGGGATTATAATTCACCCCTCCACTTT	CASSWGTGDYNSPLHF	TRBJ1-6	TRBV7-8	.	.
TGTGCCAGCAGTGCCTACAGGGGGCCCTACGAGCAGTACTTC	CASSAYRGPYEQYF	TRBJ2-7	TRBV2	.	TRBD1
TGTGCCAGCAGTGGGGCGACTAGGCCCGGGGAGCTGTTTTTT	CASSGATRPGELFF	TRBJ2-2	TRBV2	.	.
TGTGCCAGCAGCCTATTAGCGGGGGTCTACGAGCAGTACTTC	CASSLLAGVYEQYF	TRBJ2-7	TRBV4-2	.	TRBD2
TGTGCCAGCAGCTCCCCCGGCGGGAACAATGAGCAGTTCTTC	CASSSPGGNNEQFF	TRBJ2-1	TRBV5-4	.	.
TGTGCCAGTAGTATCAGGCTAGCGGGAGCCAATGAGCAGTTCTTC	CASSIRLAGANEQFF	TRBJ2-1	TRBV19	.	TRBD2
TGTGCCAGCAGTTTCGGGGGCACTGAAGCTTTCTTT	CASSFGGTEAFF	TRBJ1-1	TRBV28	.	.
TGTGCCAGCAGTGAACCAGGGAGGGAAGGCTACACCTTC	CASSEPGREGYTF	TRBJ1-2	TRBV6-1	.	.
TGTGCCACTCGGAGGGGGCCTGGAAACACCATATATTTT	CATRRGPGNTIYF	TRBJ1-3	TRBV28	.	TRBD1
TGTGCCAGCAGTCCACTAACAGGGGAAGGTCGTGAAAAACTGTTTTTT	CASSPLTGEGREKLFF	TRBJ1-4	TRBV28	once	TRBD1
TGTGCCAGCAGCTATTTAGCAGCTCTAGAGACCCAGTACTTC	CASSYLAALETQYF	TRBJ2-5	TRBV7-9	.	.
TGTGCCATCAGTGGGGCCCAAACCGGCGACACCATATATTTT	CAISGAQTGDTIYF	TRBJ1-3	TRBV10-3	once	.
TGCGCCAGCAGCCAAGAAGGTGGGCTAGCGGGGGCCTACGAGCAGTACTTC	CASSQEGGLAGAYEQYF	TRBJ2-7	TRBV4-3	.	TRBD2
TGTGCCAGCAGCGCCTGGGGGGCCGGGGAGCTGTTTTTT	CASSAWGAGELFF	TRBJ2-2	TRBV9	.	.
TGTGCCAGCAGCGTAGCCGTGGAGACCCAGTACTTC	CASSVAVETQYF	TRBJ2-5	TRBV12-3/TRBV12-4	.	.
TGCGCCAGCAGCTTGGGACTAGCGGGAGTAGATACGCAGTATTTT	CASSLGLAGVDTQYF	TRBJ2-3	TRBV5-1	once	TRBD2
TGTGCCAGCAGCATATCGACAGGGAGTGCCTACGAGCAGTACTTC	CASSISTGSAYEQYF	TRBJ2-7	TRBV9	.	TRBD1
TGTGCCAGTAGTGCCAGGGGGTCCTCCTACAATGAGCAGTTCTTC	CASSARGSSYNEQFF	TRBJ2-1	TRBV19	.	TRBD1